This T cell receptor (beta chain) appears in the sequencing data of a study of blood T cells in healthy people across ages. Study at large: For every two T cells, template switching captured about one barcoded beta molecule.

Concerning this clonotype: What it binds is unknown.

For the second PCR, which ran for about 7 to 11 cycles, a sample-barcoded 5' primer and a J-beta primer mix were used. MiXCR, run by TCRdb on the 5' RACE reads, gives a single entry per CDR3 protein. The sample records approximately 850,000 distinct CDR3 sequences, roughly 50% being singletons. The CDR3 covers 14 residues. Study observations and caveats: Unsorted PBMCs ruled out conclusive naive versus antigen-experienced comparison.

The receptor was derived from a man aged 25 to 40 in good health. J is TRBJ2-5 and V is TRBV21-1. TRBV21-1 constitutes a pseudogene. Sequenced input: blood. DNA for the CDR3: TGTGCCAGCAGCCACACTGGGAAGTGGGAGACCCAGTACTTC. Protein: CASSHTGKWETQYF.